Presented here are 19 T cell receptor beta chains from one specimen sequenced in a study of blood T cell repertoires in COVID-19. Data came from immunoSEQ multiplex PCR; TCRdb stores just in-frame clones and leaves some out. The sample records about 180,000 clones, 70% to 90% being singletons. The sample consisted of peripheral blood. These receptors were obtained from a man between 50 and 59 years old with active or convalescent COVID-19.

The V call is TRBV5-1, the J call TRBJ1-3; TRBD1 is a possible D gene (5 bases). Germline assignment: CDR1 SGHRS and CDR2 YFSETQ. There are 16 residues in the CDR3. The V end was cut by 4 bases, the J end by 2 bases, with 16 bases between. The CDR3 sequence: CASSVGGSGAGNTIYF. CDR3 bases: TGCGCCAGCAGCGTCGGGGGGTCCGGCGCTGGAAACACCATATATTTT.

The chain couples TRBV12-3 or TRBV12-4 to TRBJ2-7; the match to TRBD1 covers 8 bases. The ends lost 3 bases at V and 4 bases at J; junction bases unmatched: 2. The CDR3 runs to 13 residues. Here the CDR3 DNA reads TGTGCCAGCAGTTTTGGGACAGGTTACGAGCAGTACTTC. Protein sequence: CASSFGTGYEQYF.

The chain is built from TRBV5-4 and TRBJ2-1; 7 bases agree with TRBD1. V lost 4 bases to trimming and J lost 10 bases; unmatched junction nucleotides: 5. This CDR3 contains 12 residues. The germline CDR1 and CDR2 sequences are SGHNT and YYREEE (reference sequence). The CDR3 nucleotides read TGTGCCAGCAGCACCCACAGGGGAGAGCAGTTCTTC. Translated, it gives CASSTHRGEQFF.

The rearrangement joins TRBV6-5 to TRBJ1-3; TRBD1 matches 9 bases. Germline V CDR1 and CDR2: MNHEY, SVGAGI. With V trimmed by 6 bases and J by 6 bases, 9 bases remained unmatched. The CDR3 is made up of 15 amino acids. The CDR3 DNA follows: TGTGCCAGCAGACCCTGGGGGACAGGGAAAAACACCATATATTTT. Translation: CASRPWGTGKNTIYF.

In its sample, this clone was seen once. The rearrangement links TRBV7-2 to TRBJ2-3; 10 nucleotides line up with TRBD2. V dropped 5 bases and J dropped 6; count of bases not matched to a gene: 14. From germline, CDR1 is SGHTA and CDR2 FQGNSA. The CDR3 consists of 17 residues. The CDR3 region has the DNA TGTGCCAGCAGCCCTTTCGGCCTAGCGGGAGTTTCGGATACGCAGTATTTT. This codes for CASSPFGLAGVSDTQYF.

Here the CDR3 DNA reads TGTGCCAGCAGCCAAGACTCGGGACAGGGTAAGGAGACCCAGTACTTC. This codes for CASSQDSGQGKETQYF. The chain links TRBV3-1 (or the pseudogene TRBV3-2) to TRBJ2-5; 9 nucleotides match TRBD1. CDR3 length equals 16 residues. The V gene's germline CDR1 is LGHDT and CDR2 YNNKEL (reference sequence). The V segment lost 0 bases and the J segment 5 bases; nucleotides outside the gene matches: 7.

This clone was seen only a few times. The chain uses TRBV4-1 and TRBJ1-2; D not certain. Per the germline V gene, CDR1 is MGHRA and CDR2 is YSYEKL. The V end lost 0 bases, the J end lost 4 bases, and 9 bases lay between the germline ends. CDR3 length: 14 residues. CDR3 coding DNA: TGCGCCAGCAGCCAAGATCAGACAAGCTATGGCTACACCTTC. As protein: CASSQDQTSYGYTF.

The V and J genes are TRBV6-2 or TRBV6-3 and TRBJ1-2; D is unclear. The CDR3 length is 14 residues. Trimming took off 4 bases at V and 1 base at J, with 10 bases between the two ends. CDR1 and CDR2 (germline): MNHEY, SVGEGT. CDR3 sequence: CASSSWSFNYGYTF. The DNA of the CDR3 is TGTGCCAGCAGTTCCTGGAGTTTTAACTATGGCTACACCTTC.

This chain links TRBV6-5 with TRBJ1-2; 8 nucleotides align to TRBD1. Germline values: CDR1 MNHEY, CDR2 SVGAGI. This CDR3 is built from 15 residues. V shed 6 bases, J shed 0 bases, and the junction held 6 bases outside the gene matches. CDR3 in DNA: TGTGCCAGCAGAAACGGACAGGGAGCTAACTATGGCTACACCTTC. It is translated as CASRNGQGANYGYTF.

The chain joins TRBV28 to TRBJ1-1; 7 positions agree with TRBD1. The J segment lost 5 bases and the V segment lost 6 bases, leaving 6 bases of the junction unmatched. This CDR3 spans 13 amino acids. Germline V gene lookup returns CDR1 MDHEN and CDR2 SYDVKM. For the CDR3, the DNA is TGTGCCAGCAGCCCCACAGGGGTGACTGAAGCTTTCTTT. Translating it yields CASSPTGVTEAFF.

Here the CDR3 reads CASSLNRGQPQHF. Written as DNA, the CDR3 is TGTGCCAGCAGTTTAAACAGGGGCCAGCCCCAGCATTTT. The J gene is TRBJ1-5, the V gene TRBV28; the match to TRBD1 covers 7 bases. Germline V gives CDR1 MDHEN, CDR2 SYDVKM. The CDR3 runs 13 residues. The trim removed 2 bases at V and 7 bases at J, leaving 2 bases unmatched.

The chain links TRBV6-6 to TRBJ2-7; tentatively, D is TRBD2 (6 bases). The V end was cut by 4 bases, the J end by 0 bases, with 16 bases between. CDR3 length: 16 amino acids. Germline CDR1 MNHNY, CDR2 SVGAGI (reference sequence). This CDR3 is CASSSHRRASSYEQYF. The DNA of the CDR3 is TGTGCCAGCAGTTCCCATCGGAGGGCGAGCTCCTACGAGCAGTACTTC.

This clone was counted a few times. Germline and junction disagree at one end, which may indicate a read error. V gene TRBV6-1 combines with J gene TRBJ2-5; 14 nucleotides align to TRBD2. The V gene's germline CDR1 is MNHNS and CDR2 SASEGT. The CDR3 spans 16 residues. CDR3 nucleotide sequence: TGTGCCAGCAGGGAAGGACTAGCGGGGGGACAAGAGACCCAGTACTTC. Protein sequence: CASREGLAGGQETQYF.

The chain links TRBV24-1 to TRBJ2-5; D is possibly TRBD1 (6 bases). CDR3 length: 14 residues. The germline V and J ends were trimmed by 4 bases and 5 bases, with 13 bases remaining between them. Germline lookup yields CDR1 KGHDR and CDR2 SFDVKD. Written as DNA, the CDR3 is TGTGCCACCAGTGACTCTCAGGGGCGTGAGACCCAGTACTTC. The encoded protein is CATSDSQGRETQYF.

This clone appeared a single time. V is TRBV10-1 and J is TRBJ2-1; TRBD2 agrees at 12 bases. CDR1 WNHNN and CDR2 SYGVQD come from the germline V gene (reference sequence). The V and J ends lost 2 bases and 7 bases, in that order; junction bases with no gene match: 6. The CDR3 is 16 amino acids. Here the CDR3 reads CASSEILAGGRNEQFF. CDR3 nucleotides: TGCGCCAGCAGTGAGATCCTAGCGGGAGGGCGTAATGAGCAGTTCTTC.

This chain links TRBV25-1 with TRBJ2-1, with 7 bases lining up with TRBD2. V shed 5 bases and J 5 bases; nucleotides not matched to a gene: 6. Germline V CDR1 and CDR2: MGHDK, SYGVNS. The CDR3 loop spans 14 amino acids. The CDR3 sequence is CASSPGLDNNEQFF. CDR3 nucleotides: TGTGCCAGCAGTCCCGGACTAGATAACAATGAGCAGTTCTTC.

The CDR3 region is CAWKVKGVGEQYF. The CDR3 nucleotides are TGTGCCTGGAAGGTCAAGGGGGTAGGCGAGCAGTACTTC. The chain carries TRBV30 and TRBJ2-7, with D tentatively TRBD1 (6 bases). Germline V CDR1 and CDR2: GTSNPN, SVGIG (reference sequence). This CDR3 comprises 13 residues. V was trimmed by 4 bases and J by 6 bases, leaving 16 bases between them.

This chain joins TRBV24-1 and TRBJ2-1; tentative D call: TRBD1 (6 bases). This CDR3 region has 13 residues. The V end was cut by 5 bases, the J end by 6 bases, with 10 bases between. The germline CDR1 and CDR2 sequences are KGHDR and SFDVKD. The CDR3 protein is CATSAQGTNEQFF. In DNA, the CDR3 is TGTGCCACCAGTGCCCAGGGGACCAATGAGCAGTTCTTC.

The chain employs TRBV6-5 and TRBJ1-2, with D perhaps matching TRBD1 (6 bases). Between the trimmed V and J ends, which lost 6 bases and 2 bases, there was a span of 13 bases. The germline gives CDR1 MNHEY, CDR2 SVGAGI. CDR3 length: 14 residues. The CDR3 nucleotides are TGTGCCAGCAGCCCGGACAGTTGGAACTATGGCTACACCTTC. Translating gives CASSPDSWNYGYTF.